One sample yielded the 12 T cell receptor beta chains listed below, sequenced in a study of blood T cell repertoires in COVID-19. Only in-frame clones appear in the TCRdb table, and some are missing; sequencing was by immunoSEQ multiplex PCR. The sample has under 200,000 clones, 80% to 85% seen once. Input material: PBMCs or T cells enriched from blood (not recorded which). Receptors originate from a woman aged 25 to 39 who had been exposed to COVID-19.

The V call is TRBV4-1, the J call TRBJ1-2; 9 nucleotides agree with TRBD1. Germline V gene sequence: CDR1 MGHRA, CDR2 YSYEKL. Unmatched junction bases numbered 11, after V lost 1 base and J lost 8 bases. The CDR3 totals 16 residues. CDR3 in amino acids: CASSQVGTGLSIGYTF. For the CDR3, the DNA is TGCGCCAGCAGCCAAGTCGGGACAGGGCTTTCTATCGGCTACACCTTC.

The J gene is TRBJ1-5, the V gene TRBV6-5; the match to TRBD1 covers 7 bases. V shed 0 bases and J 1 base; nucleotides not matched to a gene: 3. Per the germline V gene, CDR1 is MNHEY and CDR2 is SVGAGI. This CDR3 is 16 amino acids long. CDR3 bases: TGTGCCAGCAGTTACTCGACCAGGGGGAGCAATCAGCCCCAGCATTTT. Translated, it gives CASSYSTRGSNQPQHF.

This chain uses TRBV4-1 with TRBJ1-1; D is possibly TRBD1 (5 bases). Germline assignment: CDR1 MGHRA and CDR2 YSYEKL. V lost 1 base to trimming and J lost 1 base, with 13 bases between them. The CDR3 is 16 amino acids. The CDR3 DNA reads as TGCGCCAGCAGCCAAGGCTGGGACTCCTGGAACACTGAAGCTTTCTTT. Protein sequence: CASSQGWDSWNTEAFF.

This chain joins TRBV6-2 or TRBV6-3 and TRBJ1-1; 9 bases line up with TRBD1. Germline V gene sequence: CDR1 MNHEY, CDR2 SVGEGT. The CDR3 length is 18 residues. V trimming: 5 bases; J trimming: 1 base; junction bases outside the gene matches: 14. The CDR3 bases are TGTGCCAGCAGTCACCCGACGATTCCGGGACAGGGGAACACTGAAGCTTTCTTT. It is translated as CASSHPTIPGQGNTEAFF.

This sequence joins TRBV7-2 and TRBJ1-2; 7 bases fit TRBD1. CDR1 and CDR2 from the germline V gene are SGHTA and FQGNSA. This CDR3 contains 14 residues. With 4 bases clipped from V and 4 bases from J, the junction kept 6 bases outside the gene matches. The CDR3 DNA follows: TGTGCCAGCAGCTCCTTGGACAGGCCCTATGGCTACACCTTC. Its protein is CASSSLDRPYGYTF.

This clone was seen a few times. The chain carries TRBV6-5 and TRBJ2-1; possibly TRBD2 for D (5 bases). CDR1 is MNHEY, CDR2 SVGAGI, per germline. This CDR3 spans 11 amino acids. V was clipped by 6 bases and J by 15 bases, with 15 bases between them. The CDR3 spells CASSYGLLGFF. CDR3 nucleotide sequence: TGTGCCAGCAGCTATGGACTTCTCGGGTTCTTC.

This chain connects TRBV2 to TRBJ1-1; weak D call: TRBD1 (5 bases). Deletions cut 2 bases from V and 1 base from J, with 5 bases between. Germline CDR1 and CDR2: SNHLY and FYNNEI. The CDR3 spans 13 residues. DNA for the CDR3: TGTGCCAGCAGTGAACAGGGGAACACTGAAGCTTTCTTT. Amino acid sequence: CASSEQGNTEAFF. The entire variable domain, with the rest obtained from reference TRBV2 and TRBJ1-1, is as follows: EPEVTQTPSHQVTQMGQEVILRCVPISNHLYFYWYRQILGQKVEFLVSFYNNEISEKSEIFDDQFSVERPDGSNFTLKIRSTKLEDSAMYFCASSEQGNTEAFFGQGTRLTVV.

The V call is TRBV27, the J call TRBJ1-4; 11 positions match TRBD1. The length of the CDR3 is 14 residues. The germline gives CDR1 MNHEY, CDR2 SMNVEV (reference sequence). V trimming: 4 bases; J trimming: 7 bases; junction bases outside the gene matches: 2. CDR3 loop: CASSWTGGGEKLFF. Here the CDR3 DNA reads TGTGCCAGCAGTTGGACAGGGGGCGGTGAAAAACTGTTTTTT.

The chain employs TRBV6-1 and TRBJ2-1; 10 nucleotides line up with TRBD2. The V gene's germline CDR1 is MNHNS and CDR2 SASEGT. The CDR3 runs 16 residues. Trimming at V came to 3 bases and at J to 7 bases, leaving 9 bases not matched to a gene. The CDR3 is CASSDQPSGGGNEQFF. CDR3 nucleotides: TGTGCCAGCAGTGACCAACCAAGCGGGGGGGGTAATGAGCAGTTCTTC.

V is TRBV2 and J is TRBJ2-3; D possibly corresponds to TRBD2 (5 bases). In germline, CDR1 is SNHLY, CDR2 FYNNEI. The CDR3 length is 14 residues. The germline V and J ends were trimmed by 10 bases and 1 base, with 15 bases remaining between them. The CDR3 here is CANSRAGGTDTQYF. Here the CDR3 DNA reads TGTGCCAATTCCCGGGCCGGGGGCACAGATACGCAGTATTTT.

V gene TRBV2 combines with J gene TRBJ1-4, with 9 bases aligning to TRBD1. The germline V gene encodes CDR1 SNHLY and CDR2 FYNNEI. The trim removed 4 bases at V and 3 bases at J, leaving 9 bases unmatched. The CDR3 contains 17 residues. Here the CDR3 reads CASSVGDRVGANEKLFF. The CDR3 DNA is TGTGCCAGCAGTGTAGGGGACAGGGTAGGAGCTAATGAAAAACTGTTTTTT. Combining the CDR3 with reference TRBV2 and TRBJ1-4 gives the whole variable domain EPEVTQTPSHQVTQMGQEVILRCVPISNHLYFYWYRQILGQKVEFLVSFYNNEISEKSEIFDDQFSVERPDGSNFTLKIRSTKLEDSAMYFCASSVGDRVGANEKLFFGSGTQLSVL.

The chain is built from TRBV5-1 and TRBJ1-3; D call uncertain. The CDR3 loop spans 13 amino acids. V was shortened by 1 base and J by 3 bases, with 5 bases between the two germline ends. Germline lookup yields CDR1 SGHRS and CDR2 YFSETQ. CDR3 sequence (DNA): TGCGCCAGCAGCTTGACAGATGGAAACACCATATATTTT. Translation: CASSLTDGNTIYF.